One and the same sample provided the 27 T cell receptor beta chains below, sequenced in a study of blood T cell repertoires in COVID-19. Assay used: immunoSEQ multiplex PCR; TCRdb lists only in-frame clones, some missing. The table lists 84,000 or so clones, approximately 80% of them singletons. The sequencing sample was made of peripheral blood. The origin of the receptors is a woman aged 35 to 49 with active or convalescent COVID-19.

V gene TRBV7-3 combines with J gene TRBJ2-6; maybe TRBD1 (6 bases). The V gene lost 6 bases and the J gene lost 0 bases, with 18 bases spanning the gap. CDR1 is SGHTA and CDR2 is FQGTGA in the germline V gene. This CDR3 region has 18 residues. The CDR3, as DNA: TGTGCCAGCAGTTGGGGGCCGGCCCAAATCTCTGGGGCCAACGTCCTGACTTTC. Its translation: CASSWGPAQISGANVLTF.

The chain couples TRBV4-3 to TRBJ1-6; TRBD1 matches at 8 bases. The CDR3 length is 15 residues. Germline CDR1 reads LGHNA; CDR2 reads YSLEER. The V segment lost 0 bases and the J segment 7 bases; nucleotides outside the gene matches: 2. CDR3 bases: TGCGCCAGCAGCCAAGAACAGGGGGGCAATTCACCCCTCCACTTT. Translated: CASSQEQGGNSPLHF.

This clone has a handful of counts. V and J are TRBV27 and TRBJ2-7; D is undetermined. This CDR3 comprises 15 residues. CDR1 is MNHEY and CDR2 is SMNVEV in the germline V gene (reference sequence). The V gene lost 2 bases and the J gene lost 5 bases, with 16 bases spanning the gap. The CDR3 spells CASSLDGGPYDEQYF. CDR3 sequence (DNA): TGTGCCAGCAGTTTAGATGGCGGCCCCTACGACGAGCAGTACTTC.

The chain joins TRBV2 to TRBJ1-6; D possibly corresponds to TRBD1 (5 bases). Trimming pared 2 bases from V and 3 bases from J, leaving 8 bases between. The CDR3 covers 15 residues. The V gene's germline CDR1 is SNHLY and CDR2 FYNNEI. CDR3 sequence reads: CASSESDSYNSPLHF. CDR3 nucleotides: TGTGCCAGCAGTGAATCCGACAGCTATAATTCACCCCTCCACTTT.

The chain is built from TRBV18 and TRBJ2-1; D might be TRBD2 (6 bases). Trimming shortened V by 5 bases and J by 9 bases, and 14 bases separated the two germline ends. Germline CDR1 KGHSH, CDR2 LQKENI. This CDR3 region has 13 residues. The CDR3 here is CASSTTRSGEQFF. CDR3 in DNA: TGTGCCAGCTCAACGACTAGGTCGGGTGAGCAGTTCTTC.

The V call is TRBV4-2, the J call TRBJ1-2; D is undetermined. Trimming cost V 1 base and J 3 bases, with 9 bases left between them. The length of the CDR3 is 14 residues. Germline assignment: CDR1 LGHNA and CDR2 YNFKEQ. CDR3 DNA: TGTGCCAGCAGCCAAGCACGTCTAGACTATGGCTACACCTTC. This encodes CASSQARLDYGYTF.

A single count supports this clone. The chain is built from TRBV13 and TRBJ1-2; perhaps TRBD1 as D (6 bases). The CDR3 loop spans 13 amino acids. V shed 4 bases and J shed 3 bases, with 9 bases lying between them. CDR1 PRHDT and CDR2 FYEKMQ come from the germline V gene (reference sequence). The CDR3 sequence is CASSSTGYYGYTF. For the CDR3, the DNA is TGTGCCAGCAGCTCCACAGGGTACTATGGCTACACCTTC.

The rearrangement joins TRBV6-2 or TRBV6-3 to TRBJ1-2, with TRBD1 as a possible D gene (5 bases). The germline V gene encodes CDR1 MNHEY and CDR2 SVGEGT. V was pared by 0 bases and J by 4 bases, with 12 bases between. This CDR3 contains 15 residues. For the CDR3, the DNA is TGTGCCAGCAGTTACTCCCGGGAGGGGAGCTATGGCTACACCTTC. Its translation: CASSYSREGSYGYTF.

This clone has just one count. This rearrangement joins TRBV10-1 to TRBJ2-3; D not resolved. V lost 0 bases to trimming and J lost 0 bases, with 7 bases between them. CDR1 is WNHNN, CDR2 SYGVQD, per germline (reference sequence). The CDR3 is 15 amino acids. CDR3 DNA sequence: TGCGCCAGCAGTGAGTCGGTCGGGAGCACAGATACGCAGTATTTT. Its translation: CASSESVGSTDTQYF.

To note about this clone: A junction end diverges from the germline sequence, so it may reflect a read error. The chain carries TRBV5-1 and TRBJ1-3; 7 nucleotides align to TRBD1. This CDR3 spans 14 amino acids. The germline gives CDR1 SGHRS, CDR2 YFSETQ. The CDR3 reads CASSLTGTAGPGAF. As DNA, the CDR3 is TGCGCCAGCAGCTTGACCGGGACAGCCGGCCCGGGAGCCTTT. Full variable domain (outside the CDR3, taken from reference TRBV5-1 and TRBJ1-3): KAGVTQTPRYLIKTRGQQVTLSCSPISGHRSVSWYQQTPGQGLQFLFEYFSETQRNKGNFPGRFSGRQFSNSRSEMNVSTLELGDSALYLCASSLTGTAGPGAFGEGSWLTVV.

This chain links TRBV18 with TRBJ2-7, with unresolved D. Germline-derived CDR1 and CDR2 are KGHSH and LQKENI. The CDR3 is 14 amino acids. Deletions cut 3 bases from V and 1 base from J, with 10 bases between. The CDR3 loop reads CASSPPRYSYEQYF. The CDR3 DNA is TGTGCCAGCTCACCGCCCAGATATTCCTACGAGCAGTACTTC.

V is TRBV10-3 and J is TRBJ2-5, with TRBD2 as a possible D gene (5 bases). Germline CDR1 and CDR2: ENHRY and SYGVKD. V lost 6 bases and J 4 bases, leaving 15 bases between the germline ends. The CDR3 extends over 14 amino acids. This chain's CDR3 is CAISSADRRETQYF. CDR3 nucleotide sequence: TGTGCCATCAGCTCAGCGGACCGGAGAGAGACCCAGTACTTC.

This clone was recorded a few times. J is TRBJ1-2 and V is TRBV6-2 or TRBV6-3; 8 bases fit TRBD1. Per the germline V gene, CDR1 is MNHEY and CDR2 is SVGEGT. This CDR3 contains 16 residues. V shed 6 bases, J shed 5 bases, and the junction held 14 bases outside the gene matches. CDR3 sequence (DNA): TGTGCCAGCAGCAACCCTGGACAGGGAGGAAGTTATGGCTACACCTTC. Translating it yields CASSNPGQGGSYGYTF.

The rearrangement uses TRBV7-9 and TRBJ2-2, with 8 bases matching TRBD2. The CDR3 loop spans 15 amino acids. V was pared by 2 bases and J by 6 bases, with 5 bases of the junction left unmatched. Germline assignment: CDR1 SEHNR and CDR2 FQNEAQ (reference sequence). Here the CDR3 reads CASSLSAGDPGELFF. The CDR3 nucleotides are TGTGCCAGCAGCTTATCAGCGGGAGATCCCGGGGAGCTGTTTTTT.

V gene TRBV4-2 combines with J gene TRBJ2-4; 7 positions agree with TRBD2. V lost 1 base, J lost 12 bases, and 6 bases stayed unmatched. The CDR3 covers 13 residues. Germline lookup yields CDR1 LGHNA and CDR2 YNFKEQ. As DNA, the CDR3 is TGTGCCAGCAGCCAAGCCGGGACGGGGGGTCAGTACTTC. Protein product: CASSQAGTGGQYF.

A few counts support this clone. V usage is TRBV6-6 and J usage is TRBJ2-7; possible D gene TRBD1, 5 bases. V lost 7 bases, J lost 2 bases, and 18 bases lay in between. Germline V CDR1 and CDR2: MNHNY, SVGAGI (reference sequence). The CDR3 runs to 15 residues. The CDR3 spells CASTSGIILTYEQYF. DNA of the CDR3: TGTGCCAGCACCTCAGGGATTATCCTTACCTACGAGCAGTACTTC.

The CDR3 coding sequence is TGTGCCAGCAGCCCCGCGGGGGGACTAACAAACATTCAGTACTTC. It translates to CASSPAGGLTNIQYF. This chain uses TRBV7-9 with TRBJ2-4; 8 bases map to TRBD2. Losses at the gene ends were 5 bases for V and 6 bases for J; bases not matched to a gene: 9. The CDR3 is made up of 15 amino acids. CDR1 SEHNR and CDR2 FQNEAQ come from the germline V gene (reference sequence).

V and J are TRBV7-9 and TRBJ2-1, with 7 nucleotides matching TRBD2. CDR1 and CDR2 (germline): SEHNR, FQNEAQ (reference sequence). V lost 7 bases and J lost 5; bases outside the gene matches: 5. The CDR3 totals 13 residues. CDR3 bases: TGTGCCAGCATAGCTGCGGGGGACAATGAGCAGTTCTTC. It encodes CASIAAGDNEQFF.

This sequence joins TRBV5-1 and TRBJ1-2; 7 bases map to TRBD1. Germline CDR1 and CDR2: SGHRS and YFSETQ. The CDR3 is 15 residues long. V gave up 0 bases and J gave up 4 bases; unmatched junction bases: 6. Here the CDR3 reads CASSLGAGQSYGYTF. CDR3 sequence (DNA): TGCGCCAGCAGCTTGGGGGCGGGACAGTCCTATGGCTACACCTTC.

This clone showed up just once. DNA of the CDR3: TGTGCCATCAGTGAGTCGGGGAGGACCTTCGACCAGCCCCAGCATTTT. Its translation is CAISESGRTFDQPQHF. The J gene is TRBJ1-5, the V gene TRBV10-3; D gene ambiguous. Germline V lookup: CDR1 ENHRY, CDR2 SYGVKD. This CDR3 spans 16 amino acids. V was pared by 0 bases and J by 7 bases, with 16 bases between.

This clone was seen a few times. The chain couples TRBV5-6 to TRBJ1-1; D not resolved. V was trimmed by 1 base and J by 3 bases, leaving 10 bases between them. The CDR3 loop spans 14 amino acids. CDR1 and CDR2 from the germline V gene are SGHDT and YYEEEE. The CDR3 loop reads CASSLYSFYTEAFF. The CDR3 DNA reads TGTGCCAGCAGCTTGTACAGCTTTTACACTGAAGCTTTCTTT.

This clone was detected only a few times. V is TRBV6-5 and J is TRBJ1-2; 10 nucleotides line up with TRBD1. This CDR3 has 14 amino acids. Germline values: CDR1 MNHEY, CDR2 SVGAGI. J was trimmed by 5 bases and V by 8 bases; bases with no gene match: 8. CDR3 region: CASHRQGAQYGYTF. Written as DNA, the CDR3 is TGTGCCAGCCATCGACAGGGGGCCCAATATGGCTACACCTTC.

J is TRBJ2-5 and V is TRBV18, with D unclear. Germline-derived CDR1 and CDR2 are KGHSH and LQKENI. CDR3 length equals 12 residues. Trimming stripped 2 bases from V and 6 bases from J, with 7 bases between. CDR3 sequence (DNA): TGTGCCAGCTCACCAGGGCTACAGACCCAGTACTTC. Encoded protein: CASSPGLQTQYF.

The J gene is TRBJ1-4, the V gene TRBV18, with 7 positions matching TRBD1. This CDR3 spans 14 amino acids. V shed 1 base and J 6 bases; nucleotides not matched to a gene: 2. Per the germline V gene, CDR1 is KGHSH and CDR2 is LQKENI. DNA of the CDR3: TGTGCCAGCTCACCACAGGGGGCGCATGAAAAACTGTTTTTT. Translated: CASSPQGAHEKLFF.

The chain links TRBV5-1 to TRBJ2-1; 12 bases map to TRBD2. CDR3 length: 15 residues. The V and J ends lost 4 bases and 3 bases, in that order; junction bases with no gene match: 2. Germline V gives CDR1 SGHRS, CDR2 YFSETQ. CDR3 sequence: CASSTSGGHYNEQFF. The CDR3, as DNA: TGCGCCAGCAGCACTAGCGGGGGGCACTACAATGAGCAGTTCTTC.

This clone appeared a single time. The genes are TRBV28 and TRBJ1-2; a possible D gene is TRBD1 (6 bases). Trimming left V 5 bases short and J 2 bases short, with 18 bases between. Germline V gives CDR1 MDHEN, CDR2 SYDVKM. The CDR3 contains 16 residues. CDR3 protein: CASSPPPTGRNYGYTF. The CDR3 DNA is TGTGCCAGCAGTCCGCCCCCGACAGGCCGCAACTATGGCTACACCTTC.

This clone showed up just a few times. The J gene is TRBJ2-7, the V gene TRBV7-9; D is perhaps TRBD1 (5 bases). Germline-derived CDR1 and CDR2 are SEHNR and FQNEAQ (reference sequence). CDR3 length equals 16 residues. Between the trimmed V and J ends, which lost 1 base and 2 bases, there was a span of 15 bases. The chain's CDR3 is CASSLVSWQGAYEQYF. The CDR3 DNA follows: TGTGCCAGCAGCTTAGTATCTTGGCAGGGCGCCTACGAGCAGTACTTC.